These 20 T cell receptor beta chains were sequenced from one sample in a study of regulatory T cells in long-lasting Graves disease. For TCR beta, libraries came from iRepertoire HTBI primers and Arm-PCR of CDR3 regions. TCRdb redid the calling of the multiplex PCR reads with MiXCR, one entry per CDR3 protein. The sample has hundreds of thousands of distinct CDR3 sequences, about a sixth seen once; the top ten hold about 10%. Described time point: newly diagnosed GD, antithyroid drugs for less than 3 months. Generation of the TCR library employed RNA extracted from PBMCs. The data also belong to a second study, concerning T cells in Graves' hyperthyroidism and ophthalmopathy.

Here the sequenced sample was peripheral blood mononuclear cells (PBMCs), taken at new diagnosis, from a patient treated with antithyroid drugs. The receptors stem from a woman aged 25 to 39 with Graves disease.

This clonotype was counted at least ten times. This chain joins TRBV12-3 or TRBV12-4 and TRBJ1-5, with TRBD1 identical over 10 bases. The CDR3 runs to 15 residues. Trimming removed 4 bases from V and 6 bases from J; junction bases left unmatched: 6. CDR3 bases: TGTGCCAGCAGTTCTTCCGGGACAGGGGTTCAGCCCCAGCATTTT. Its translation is CASSSSGTGVQPQHF.

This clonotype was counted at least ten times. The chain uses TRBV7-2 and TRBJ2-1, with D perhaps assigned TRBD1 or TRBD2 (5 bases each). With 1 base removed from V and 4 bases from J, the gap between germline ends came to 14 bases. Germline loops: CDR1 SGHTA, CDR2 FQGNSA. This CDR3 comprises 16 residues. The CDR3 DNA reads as TGTGCCAGCAGCTTAGTTGAGGGGTGGATTTACAATGAGCAGTTCTTC. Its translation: CASSLVEGWIYNEQFF.

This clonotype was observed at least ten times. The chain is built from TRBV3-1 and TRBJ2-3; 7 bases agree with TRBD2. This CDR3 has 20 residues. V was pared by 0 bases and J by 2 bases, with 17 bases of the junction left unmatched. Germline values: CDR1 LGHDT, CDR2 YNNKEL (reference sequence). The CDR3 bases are TGTGCCAGCAGCCAAGAAGATTCGTGGGCTAGCGGAGATTACACAGATACGCAGTATTTT. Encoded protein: CASSQEDSWASGDYTDTQYF.

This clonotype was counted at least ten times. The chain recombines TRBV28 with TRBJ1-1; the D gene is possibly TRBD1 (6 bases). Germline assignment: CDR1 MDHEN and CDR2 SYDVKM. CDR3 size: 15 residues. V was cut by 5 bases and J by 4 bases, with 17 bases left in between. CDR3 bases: TGTGCCAGCAGTCCCGGGGGGGGGGCAATCACTGAAGCTTTCTTT. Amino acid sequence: CASSPGGGAITEAFF.

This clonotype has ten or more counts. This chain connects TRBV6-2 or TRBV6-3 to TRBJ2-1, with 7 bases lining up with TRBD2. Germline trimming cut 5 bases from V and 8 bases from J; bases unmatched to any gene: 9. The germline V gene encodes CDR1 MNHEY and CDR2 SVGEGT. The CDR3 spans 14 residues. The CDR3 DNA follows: TGTGCCAGCAGTCCTGCGGGAGTTCGTGATGAGCAGTTCTTC. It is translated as CASSPAGVRDEQFF.

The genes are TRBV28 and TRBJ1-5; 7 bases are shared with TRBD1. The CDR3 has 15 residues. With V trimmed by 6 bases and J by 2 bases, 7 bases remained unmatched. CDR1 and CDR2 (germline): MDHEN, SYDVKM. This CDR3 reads CASSFTGARNQPQHF. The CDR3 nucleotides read TGTGCCAGCAGCTTCACAGGGGCCCGCAATCAGCCCCAGCATTTT.

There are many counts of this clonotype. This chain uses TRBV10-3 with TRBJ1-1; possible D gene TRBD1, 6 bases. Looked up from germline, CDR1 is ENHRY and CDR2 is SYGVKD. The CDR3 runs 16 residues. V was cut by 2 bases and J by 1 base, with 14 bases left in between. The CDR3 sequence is CAISETRGHPNTEAFF. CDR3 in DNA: TGTGCCATCAGTGAGACTCGGGGACACCCGAACACTGAAGCTTTCTTT.

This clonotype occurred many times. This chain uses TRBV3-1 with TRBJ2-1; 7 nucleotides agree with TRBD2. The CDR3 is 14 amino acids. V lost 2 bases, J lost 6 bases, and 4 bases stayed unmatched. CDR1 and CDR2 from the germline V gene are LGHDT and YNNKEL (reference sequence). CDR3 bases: TGTGCCAGCAGCCAACGATCGGGGGGCAATGAGCAGTTCTTC. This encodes CASSQRSGGNEQFF.

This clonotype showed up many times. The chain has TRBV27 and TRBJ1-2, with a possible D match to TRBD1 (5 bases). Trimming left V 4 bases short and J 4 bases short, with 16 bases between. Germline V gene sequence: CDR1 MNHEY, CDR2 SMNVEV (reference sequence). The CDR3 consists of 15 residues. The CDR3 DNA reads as TGTGCCAGCAGTTCGGACACCCGGGGTGTCTATGGCTACACCTTC. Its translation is CASSSDTRGVYGYTF.

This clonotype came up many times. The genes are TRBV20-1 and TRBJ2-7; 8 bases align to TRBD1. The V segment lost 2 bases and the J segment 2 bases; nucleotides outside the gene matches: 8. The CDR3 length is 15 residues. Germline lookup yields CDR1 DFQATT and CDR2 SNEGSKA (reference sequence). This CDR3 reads CSARTQGQAAYEQYF. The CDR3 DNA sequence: TGCAGTGCTAGAACACAGGGACAGGCTGCCTACGAGCAGTACTTC.

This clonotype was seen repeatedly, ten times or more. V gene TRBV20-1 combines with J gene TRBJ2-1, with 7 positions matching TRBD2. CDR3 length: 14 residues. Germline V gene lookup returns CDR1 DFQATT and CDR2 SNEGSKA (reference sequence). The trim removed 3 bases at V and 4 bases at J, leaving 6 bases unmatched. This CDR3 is CSARGLADYNEQFF. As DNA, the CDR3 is TGCAGTGCTAGGGGGCTAGCGGATTACAATGAGCAGTTCTTC.

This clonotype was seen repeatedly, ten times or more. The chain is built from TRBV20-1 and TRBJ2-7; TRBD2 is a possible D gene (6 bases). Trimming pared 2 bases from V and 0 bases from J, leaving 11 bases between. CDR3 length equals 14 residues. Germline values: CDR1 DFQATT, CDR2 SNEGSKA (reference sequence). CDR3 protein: CSARPWDFSYEQYF. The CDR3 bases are TGCAGTGCTAGACCCTGGGACTTCTCCTACGAGCAGTACTTC.

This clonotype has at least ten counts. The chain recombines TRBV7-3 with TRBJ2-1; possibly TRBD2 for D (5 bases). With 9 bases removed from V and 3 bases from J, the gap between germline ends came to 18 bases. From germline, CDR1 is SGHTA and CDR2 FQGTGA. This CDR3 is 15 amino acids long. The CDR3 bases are TGTGCCAGTTCCTCGGGGTCGACCTACTACAATGAGCAGTTCTTC. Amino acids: CASSSGSTYYNEQFF.

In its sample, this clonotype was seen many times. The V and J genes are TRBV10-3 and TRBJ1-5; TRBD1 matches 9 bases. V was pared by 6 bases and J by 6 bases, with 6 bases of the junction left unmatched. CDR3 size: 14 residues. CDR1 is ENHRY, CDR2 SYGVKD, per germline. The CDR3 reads CAIRGTGSTQPQHF. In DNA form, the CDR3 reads TGTGCCATCAGGGGGACAGGGTCGACTCAGCCCCAGCATTTT.

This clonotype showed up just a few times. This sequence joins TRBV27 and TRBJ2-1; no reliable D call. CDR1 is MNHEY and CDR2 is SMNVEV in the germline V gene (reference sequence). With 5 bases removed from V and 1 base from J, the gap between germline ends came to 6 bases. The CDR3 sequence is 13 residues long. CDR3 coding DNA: TGTGCCAGCAGTGTCTTGTCCTACAATGAGCAGTTCTTC. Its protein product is CASSVLSYNEQFF.

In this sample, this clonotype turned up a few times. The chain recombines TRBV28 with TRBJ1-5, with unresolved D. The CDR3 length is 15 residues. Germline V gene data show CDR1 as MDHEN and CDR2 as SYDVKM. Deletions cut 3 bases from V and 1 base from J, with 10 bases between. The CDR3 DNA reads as TGTGCCAGCAGTTTCGTCCCACGGAGCAATCAGCCCCAGCATTTT. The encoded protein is CASSFVPRSNQPQHF.

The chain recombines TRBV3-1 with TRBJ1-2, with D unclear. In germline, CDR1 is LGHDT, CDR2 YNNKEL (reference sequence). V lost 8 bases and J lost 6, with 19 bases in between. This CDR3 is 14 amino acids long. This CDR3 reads CASLPGRILHGYTF. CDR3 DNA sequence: TGTGCCAGCTTGCCTGGACGGATCCTACATGGCTACACCTTC.

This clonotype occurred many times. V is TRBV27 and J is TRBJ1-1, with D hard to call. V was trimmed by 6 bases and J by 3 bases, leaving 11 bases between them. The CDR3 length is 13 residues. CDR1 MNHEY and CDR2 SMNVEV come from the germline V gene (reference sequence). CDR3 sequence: CASSLQADTEAFF. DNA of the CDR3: TGTGCCAGCAGCCTCCAGGCGGACACTGAAGCTTTCTTT.

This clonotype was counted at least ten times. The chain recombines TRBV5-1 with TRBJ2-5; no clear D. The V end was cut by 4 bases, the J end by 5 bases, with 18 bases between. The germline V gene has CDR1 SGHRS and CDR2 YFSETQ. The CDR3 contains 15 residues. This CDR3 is CASSGEGTNWETQYF. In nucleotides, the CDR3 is TGCGCCAGCAGCGGTGAAGGCACGAACTGGGAGACCCAGTACTTC.

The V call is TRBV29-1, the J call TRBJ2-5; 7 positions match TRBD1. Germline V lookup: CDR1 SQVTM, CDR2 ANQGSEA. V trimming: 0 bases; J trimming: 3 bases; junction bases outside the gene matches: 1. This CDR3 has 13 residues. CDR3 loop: CSVEDGTEETQYF. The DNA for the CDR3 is TGCAGCGTTGAAGATGGGACAGAAGAGACCCAGTACTTC.